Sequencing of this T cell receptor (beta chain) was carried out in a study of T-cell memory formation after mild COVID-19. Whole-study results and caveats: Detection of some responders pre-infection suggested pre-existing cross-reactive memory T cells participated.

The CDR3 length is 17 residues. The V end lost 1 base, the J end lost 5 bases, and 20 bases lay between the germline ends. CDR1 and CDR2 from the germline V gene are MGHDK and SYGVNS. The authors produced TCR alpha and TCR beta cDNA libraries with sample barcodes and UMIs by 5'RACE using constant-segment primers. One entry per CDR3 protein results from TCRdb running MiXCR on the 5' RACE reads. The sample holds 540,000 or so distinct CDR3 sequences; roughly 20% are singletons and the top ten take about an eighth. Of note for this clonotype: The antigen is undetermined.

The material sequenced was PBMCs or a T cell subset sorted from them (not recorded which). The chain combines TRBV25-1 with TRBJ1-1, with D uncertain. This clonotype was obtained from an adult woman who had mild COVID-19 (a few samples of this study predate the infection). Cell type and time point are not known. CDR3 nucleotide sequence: TGTGCCAGCAGTGAATCGGCAATTTCGGTCGGACGGACTGAAGCTTTCTTT. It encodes CASSESAISVGRTEAFF.